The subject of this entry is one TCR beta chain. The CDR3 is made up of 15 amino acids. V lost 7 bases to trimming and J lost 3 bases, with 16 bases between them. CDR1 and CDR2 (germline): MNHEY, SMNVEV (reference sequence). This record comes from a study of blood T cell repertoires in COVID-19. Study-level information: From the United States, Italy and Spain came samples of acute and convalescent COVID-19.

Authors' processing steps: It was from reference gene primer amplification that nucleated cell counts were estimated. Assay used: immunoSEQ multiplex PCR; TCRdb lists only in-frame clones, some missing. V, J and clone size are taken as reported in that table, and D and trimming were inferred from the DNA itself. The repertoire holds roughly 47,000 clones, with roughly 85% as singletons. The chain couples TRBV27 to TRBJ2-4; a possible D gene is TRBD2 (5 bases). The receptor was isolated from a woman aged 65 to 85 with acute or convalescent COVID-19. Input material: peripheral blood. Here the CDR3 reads CASKRRGLGKNIQYF. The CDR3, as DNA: TGTGCCAGCAAGCGCCGCGGGCTGGGCAAAAACATTCAGTACTTC.